This TCR beta chain is drawn from a study of OX40 agonist ivuxolimab in advanced cancers. Study context: Three patients showed partial responses: one hepatocellular carcinoma and two cutaneous melanoma cases. General observations from the study: CD4+ and CD8+ blood T cells expanded clonally by week 6 at 0.1 to 3.0 mg/kg. Some nonresponders additionally presented with little normalized T-cell clonal expansion.

Some clones are missing from TCRdb's copy, which holds only in-frame ones; the method was immunoSEQ multiplex PCR. This sample carries 40,000 to 60,000 clones, 85% of them seen once, and the ten largest clones take about 20%. This CDR3 is 14 amino acids long. Germline CDR1 is SGHTA and CDR2 is FQGNSA. Trimming removed 1 base from V and 1 base from J, with 6 bases in between. Regarding this clone: Antigen unknown.

This rearrangement joins TRBV7-2 to TRBJ2-3; possibly TRBD1 for D (5 bases). The sample was CD4+ or CD8+ T cells sorted from blood, taken in a trial of the OX40 agonist ivuxolimab. This clonotype originated in an adult with an advanced solid tumor such as melanoma, head and neck, liver or kidney cancer. CDR3 in DNA: TGTGCCAGCAGCTTAGAACAGGGCACAGATACGCAGTATTTT. It encodes CASSLEQGTDTQYF. The full variable domain, completed using reference TRBV7-2 and TRBJ2-3, is GAGVSQSPSNKVTEKGKDVELRCDPISGHTALYWYRQSLGQGLEFLIYFQGNSAPDKSGLPSDRFSAERTGGSVSTLTIQRTQQEDSAVYLCASSLEQGTDTQYFGPGTRLTVL.